This passage covers 26 T cell receptor beta chains from one sample sequenced in a study of T cell responses to AZD1222 COVID-19 vaccine. Sequenced by immunoSEQ multiplex PCR; TCRdb stores in-frame clones only, minus some. The data contain about 120,000 clones, 80% to 90% of them singletons. The starting material was peripheral blood, obtained on day 0 of AZD1222 vaccination. These receptors were taken from an adult in good health.

V and J are TRBV27 and TRBJ2-1; no clear D gene. Germline lookup yields CDR1 MNHEY and CDR2 SMNVEV (reference sequence). V shed 3 bases and J shed 3 bases, with 6 bases lying between them. The CDR3 is 13 residues long. CDR3 in amino acids: CASSFFSYNEQFF. For the CDR3, the DNA is TGTGCCAGCAGTTTTTTTAGCTACAATGAGCAGTTCTTC.

This chain joins TRBV28 and TRBJ2-7; 7 bases map to TRBD2. CDR3 length equals 13 residues. Germline V CDR1 and CDR2: MDHEN, SYDVKM. Unmatched junction bases numbered 5, after V lost 6 bases and J lost 3 bases. The CDR3 loop is CASSRWGGYEQYF. DNA of the CDR3: TGTGCCAGCAGCCGTTGGGGGGGCTACGAGCAGTACTTC.

Points on this clone: Different DNA sequences within this sample yield the same CDR3. The V and J genes are TRBV5-1 and TRBJ2-3, with TRBD2 matching over 7 bases. Germline V CDR1 and CDR2: SGHRS, YFSETQ. The CDR3 has 15 amino acids. The ends lost 2 bases at V and 1 base at J; junction bases unmatched: 4. Written as DNA, the CDR3 is TGCGCCAGCAGCTTAGGACTAGGTGGCACAGATACGCAGTATTTT. Residues: CASSLGLGGTDTQYF.

The chain combines TRBV19 with TRBJ2-2; 11 nucleotides align to TRBD2. Germline V lookup: CDR1 LNHDA, CDR2 SQIVND (reference sequence). The CDR3 extends over 16 amino acids. With 4 bases clipped from V and 6 bases from J, the junction kept 7 bases outside the gene matches. This chain's CDR3 is CASSTISGRGPGELFF. In DNA, the CDR3 is TGTGCCAGTAGTACTATTAGCGGGAGGGGTCCCGGGGAGCTGTTTTTT.

This clone was seen once. The chain links TRBV5-1 to TRBJ1-4; 12 bases are a match to TRBD1. Trimming at V came to 0 bases and at J to 7 bases, leaving 7 bases not matched to a gene. The CDR3 loop spans 17 amino acids. The germline V gene encodes CDR1 SGHRS and CDR2 YFSETQ. The CDR3 sequence is CASSLGDRGRAGEKLFF. CDR3 bases: TGCGCCAGCAGCTTGGGGGACAGGGGGCGCGCAGGTGAAAAACTGTTTTTT.

This clone was counted between two and nine times. The V gene is TRBV5-1, the J gene TRBJ2-2, with 7 bases aligning to TRBD1. The V gene's germline CDR1 is SGHRS and CDR2 YFSETQ. V was pared by 5 bases and J by 5 bases, with 12 bases of the junction left unmatched. This CDR3 has 16 residues. CDR3 sequence reads: CASRLSGTVGTGELFF. CDR3 nucleotides: TGCGCCAGCAGACTTTCCGGGACAGTCGGGACCGGGGAGCTGTTTTTT.

This sequence joins TRBV28 and TRBJ2-7; 7 bases are a match to TRBD1. There are 15 residues in the CDR3. Germline-derived CDR1 and CDR2 are MDHEN and SYDVKM. V lost 2 bases and J lost 6; bases outside the gene matches: 10. The CDR3 spells CASSLRQGPGGEQYF. CDR3 DNA sequence: TGTGCCAGCAGTTTACGACAGGGCCCGGGCGGCGAGCAGTACTTC.

The chain couples TRBV18 to TRBJ1-2; no definite D call. Looked up from germline, CDR1 is KGHSH and CDR2 is LQKENI. The CDR3 loop spans 16 amino acids. V dropped 3 bases and J dropped 1 base, with 15 bases sitting between them. CDR3 sequence reads: CASSPLAGNLNYGYTF. Here the CDR3 DNA reads TGTGCCAGCTCACCCCTGGCCGGAAACCTTAACTATGGCTACACCTTC.

This clone came up a few times. This rearrangement joins TRBV18 to TRBJ1-1; D unresolved. CDR1 and CDR2 from the germline V gene are KGHSH and LQKENI. The CDR3 is made up of 10 amino acids. V lost 6 bases and J lost 12, with 11 bases in between. The CDR3 reads CASSGPLPFF. CDR3 nucleotide sequence: TGTGCCAGCTCCGGACCTCTGCCTTTCTTT.

This clone has just a few counts. The chain joins TRBV5-1 to TRBJ2-5, with TRBD2 matching over 9 bases. Germline V CDR1 and CDR2: SGHRS, YFSETQ. The trim removed 4 bases at V and 2 bases at J, leaving 9 bases unmatched. The CDR3 length is 16 residues. Here the CDR3 DNA reads TGCGCCAGCAGCACCGGGACTAGCTCGGTGCAAGAGACCCAGTACTTC. Residues: CASSTGTSSVQETQYF.

J is TRBJ1-1 and V is TRBV2; D might be TRBD1 (5 bases). CDR1 is SNHLY and CDR2 is FYNNEI in the germline V gene. The CDR3 has 15 residues. V gave up 2 bases and J gave up 5 bases, with 15 bases separating them. This CDR3 reads CASSELGQGNTEAFF. DNA for the CDR3: TGTGCCAGCAGTGAACTCGGCCAGGGTAATACTGAAGCTTTCTTT.

The chain couples TRBV27 to TRBJ2-5, with D perhaps being TRBD1 or TRBD2 (6 bases each). With 8 bases removed from V and 2 bases from J, the gap between germline ends came to 18 bases. CDR3 length equals 15 residues. Germline values: CDR1 MNHEY, CDR2 SMNVEV (reference sequence). CDR3 coding DNA: TGTGCCAGCCAAAACGGGGGCAGGTCGCAAGAGACCCAGTACTTC. Protein sequence: CASQNGGRSQETQYF.

The chain has TRBV6-2 or TRBV6-3 and TRBJ2-1, with 16 positions matching TRBD2. CDR1 is MNHEY and CDR2 is SVGEGT in the germline V gene. J lost 7 bases, V lost 4 bases, and 10 bases had no gene match. This CDR3 spans 18 amino acids. CDR3: CASSSPGTSGGAFNEQFF. The CDR3 nucleotides are TGTGCCAGCAGTTCCCCAGGGACTAGCGGGGGGGCCTTTAATGAGCAGTTCTTC.

The V call is TRBV5-1, the J call TRBJ1-2; 9 nucleotides agree with TRBD1. This CDR3 has 15 residues. J gave up 4 bases and V 3 bases, and 7 bases lay outside the gene matches. Germline assignment: CDR1 SGHRS and CDR2 YFSETQ. The CDR3 DNA reads TGCGCCAGCAGCTGGGGGACAGGGTCCCGCTATGGCTACACCTTC. It specifies CASSWGTGSRYGYTF.

The rearrangement links TRBV5-1 to TRBJ1-4; TRBD1 agrees at 7 bases. This CDR3 contains 17 residues. Germline CDR1 is SGHRS and CDR2 is YFSETQ. V trimming: 0 bases; J trimming: 5 bases; junction bases outside the gene matches: 10. CDR3 in amino acids: CASSLALGGTENEKLFF. DNA for the CDR3: TGCGCCAGCAGCTTGGCTCTTGGGGGGACAGAGAATGAAAAACTGTTTTTT.

The chain combines TRBV2 with TRBJ2-3; a possible D gene is TRBD1 (5 bases). This CDR3 region has 14 residues. Trimming took off 9 bases at V and 2 bases at J, with 15 bases between the two ends. The germline CDR1 and CDR2 sequences are SNHLY and FYNNEI. The CDR3 DNA reads TGTGCCAGTAGACAGAGATCTTACACAGATACGCAGTATTTT. The encoded protein is CASRQRSYTDTQYF.

This clone occurred once. The chain has TRBV29-1 and TRBJ2-3; D perhaps matches TRBD1 (5 bases). Trimming stripped 4 bases from V and 1 base from J, with 9 bases between. Germline values: CDR1 SQVTM, CDR2 ANQGSEA. CDR3 size: 13 residues. The CDR3 region has the DNA TGCAGCGTTGGGACATCCGGCACAGATACGCAGTATTTT. Translated, it gives CSVGTSGTDTQYF.

The chain is built from TRBV2 and TRBJ1-5; D ambiguous. The V gene lost 2 bases and the J gene lost 7 bases, with 6 bases spanning the gap. The CDR3 has 12 amino acids. In germline, CDR1 is SNHLY, CDR2 FYNNEI. The CDR3: CASSEQAQPQHF. Here the CDR3 DNA reads TGTGCCAGCAGTGAACAGGCCCAGCCCCAGCATTTT. Filled out from reference TRBV2 and TRBJ1-5, the complete variable domain reads EPEVTQTPSHQVTQMGQEVILRCVPISNHLYFYWYRQILGQKVEFLVSFYNNEISEKSEIFDDQFSVERPDGSNFTLKIRSTKLEDSAMYFCASSEQAQPQHFGDGTRLSIL.

V gene TRBV28 combines with J gene TRBJ1-2; D is uncertain. Germline-derived CDR1 and CDR2 are MDHEN and SYDVKM. CDR3 length: 12 residues. With 6 bases removed from V and 3 bases from J, the gap between germline ends came to 8 bases. CDR3 sequence: CASSKDHYGYTF. In nucleotides, the CDR3 is TGTGCCAGCAGCAAGGACCACTATGGCTACACCTTC.

The J gene is TRBJ2-1, the V gene TRBV3-1 (or the pseudogene TRBV3-2); 8 nucleotides agree with TRBD2. This CDR3 has 15 amino acids. V shed 4 bases and J 6 bases; nucleotides not matched to a gene: 8. Germline-derived CDR1 and CDR2 are LGHDT and YNNKEL (reference sequence). CDR3 bases: TGTGCCAGCAGCCGCCCGGGGGGGTTCTGCAATGAGCAGTTCTTC. Translating gives CASSRPGGFCNEQFF.

This clone was detected once. The V gene is TRBV25-1, the J gene TRBJ2-3; possible D gene TRBD1, 5 bases. In germline, CDR1 is MGHDK, CDR2 SYGVNS. The CDR3 consists of 14 residues. The V and J ends lost 3 bases and 4 bases respectively, with 11 bases between them. The CDR3 DNA is TGTGCCAGCAGTGAGCAACAGGCATCAGATACGCAGTATTTT. It is translated as CASSEQQASDTQYF.

The genes are TRBV7-3 and TRBJ2-1, with D maybe TRBD2 (5 bases). The CDR3 consists of 14 residues. CDR1 is SGHTA and CDR2 is FQGTGA in the germline V gene. The ends were cut back, 3 bases at V and 5 bases at J, with 11 bases in the middle. In DNA form, the CDR3 reads TGTGCCAGCAGCTTCGGTAGCGCCAACAATGAGCAGTTCTTC. The encoded protein is CASSFGSANNEQFF. Combining the CDR3 with reference TRBV7-3 and TRBJ2-1 gives the whole variable domain GAGVSQTPSNKVTEKGKYVELRCDPISGHTALYWYRQSLGQGPEFLIYFQGTGAADDSGLPNDRFFAVRPEGSVSTLKIQRTERGDSAVYLCASSFGSANNEQFFGPGTRLTVL.

The CDR3 here is CASSQATLAKNIQYF. The CDR3 bases are TGTGCCAGCAGCCAAGCCACACTAGCCAAAAACATTCAGTACTTC. The V gene is TRBV14, the J gene TRBJ2-4, with D unresolved. In germline, CDR1 is SGHDN, CDR2 FVKESK. CDR3 size: 15 residues. With 1 base removed from V and 0 bases from J, the gap between germline ends came to 7 bases.

This sequence joins TRBV3-1 (or the pseudogene TRBV3-2) and TRBJ1-1, with 8 bases that match TRBD1. CDR3 length equals 15 residues. Germline V gives CDR1 LGHDT, CDR2 YNNKEL (reference sequence). With V trimmed by 2 bases and J by 7 bases, 9 bases remained unmatched. In DNA, the CDR3 is TGTGCCAGCAGCCAACGTGGTCAGGGGGCTGGTGAAGCTTTCTTT. As protein: CASSQRGQGAGEAFF.

The chain is built from TRBV7-2 and TRBJ2-3; no firm D call. Trimming removed 3 bases from V and 0 bases from J, with 7 bases in between. Looked up from germline, CDR1 is SGHTA and CDR2 is FQGNSA. This CDR3 is 14 amino acids long. For the CDR3, the DNA is TGTGCCAGCAGCTTCGGCTCAAGCACAGATACGCAGTATTTT. Translation gives CASSFGSSTDTQYF.

This chain uses TRBV19 with TRBJ2-5; TRBD2 matches at 12 bases. The CDR3 length is 14 residues. Germline-derived CDR1 and CDR2 are LNHDA and SQIVND (reference sequence). Trimming at V came to 6 bases and at J to 3 bases, leaving 2 bases not matched to a gene. CDR3 nucleotide sequence: TGTGCCAGTAGGCCTAGCGGGGGGGAAGAGACCCAGTACTTC. Its translation is CASRPSGGEETQYF.